This T cell receptor beta chain was found in a study of blood T cell repertoires in COVID-19. Trimming at V came to 1 base and at J to 4 bases, leaving 3 bases not matched to a gene. Per the germline V gene, CDR1 is SGHAT and CDR2 is FQNNGV. The CDR3 totals 15 residues. Turning to this clone: The sample carries other DNA sequences with the same CDR3.

TCRdb keeps only in-frame clones here, not all; method: immunoSEQ multiplex PCR. Of 90,000 or so clones listed, about 71% are singletons. This TCR was sampled from a woman aged 55-70 years in a cohort sampled during active or convalescent COVID-19. The rearrangement joins TRBV11-2 to TRBJ1-4; TRBD1 matches at 7 bases. Sequenced sample: peripheral blood. CDR3 DNA sequence: TGTGCCAGCAGCTTAGGGGACAGAGATAATGAAAAACTGTTTTTT. Translation: CASSLGDRDNEKLFF.